The T cell receptor beta chain under discussion was sequenced for a study of T cell responses to AZD1222 COVID-19 vaccine. As to this clone: The antigen is not known.

Data came from immunoSEQ multiplex PCR; TCRdb stores just in-frame clones and leaves some out. The sample shows 130,000 to 150,000 clones, roughly 87% of them seen only once. CDR1 and CDR2 from the germline V gene are KGHSH and LQKENI. The CDR3 totals 14 residues. The ends were cut back, 5 bases at V and 0 bases at J, with 10 bases in the middle. The study's findings and limits: No day 14 peak samples; only post-peak repertoires were characterized. Only five or six people who got AZD1222 tested seropositive at baseline. Clonal diversity may have been underestimated, and the donors were mostly white British, with more females than males. Receipt of two AZD1222 doses was followed by a rise in Spike-specific TCR breadth and depth.

The sample here was peripheral blood, taken 28 days after the second AZD1222 dose. The chain carries TRBV18 and TRBJ2-5; the D gene is possibly TRBD1 (5 bases). The clonotype was recovered from an adult who received the AZD1222 COVID-19 vaccine. CDR3 sequence reads: CASSSRTNQETQYF. The CDR3 DNA follows: TGTGCCAGCTCATCTAGGACAAACCAAGAGACCCAGTACTTC.